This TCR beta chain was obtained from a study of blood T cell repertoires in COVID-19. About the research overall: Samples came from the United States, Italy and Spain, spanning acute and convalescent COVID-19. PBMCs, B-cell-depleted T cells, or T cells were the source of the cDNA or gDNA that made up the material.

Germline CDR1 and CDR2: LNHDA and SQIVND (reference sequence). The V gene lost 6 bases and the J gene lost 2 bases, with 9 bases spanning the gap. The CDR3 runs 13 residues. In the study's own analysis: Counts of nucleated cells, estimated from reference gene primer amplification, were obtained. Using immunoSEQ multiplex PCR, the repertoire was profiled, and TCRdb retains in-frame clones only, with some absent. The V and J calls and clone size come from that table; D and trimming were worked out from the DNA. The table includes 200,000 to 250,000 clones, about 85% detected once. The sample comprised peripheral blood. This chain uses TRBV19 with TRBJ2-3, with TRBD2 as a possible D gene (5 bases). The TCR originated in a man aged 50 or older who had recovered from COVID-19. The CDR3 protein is CASSSAATDTQYF. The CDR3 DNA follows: TGTGCCAGTAGCTCAGCGGCCACAGATACGCAGTATTTT.